These 2 T cell receptor beta chains were sequenced from one sample in a study of shared clonotypes between healthy human individuals (dated by TCRdb to about 2020). Library construction relied on the immunoSEQ multiplex PCR assay. This is the immuneACCESS table as TCRdb keeps it, with only in-frame sequences that have V and J called. A part of the clones is gone; compared with another copy, unresolved V genes explain less than half, and the rest is unexplained. The table for this sample lists around 640,000 clones; roughly 96% of them were counted only once. The biggest ten clones account for roughly 0.1% of the sample. For the CD8 naive samples, CD45RO-negative cells were positively selected for CCR7, yielding a CD45RA+CCR7+ population from which TemRA cells were excluded. The sample taken for sequencing was naive CD8+ T cells sorted from blood. What this sample's cell subset or site label stands for: CD45RA+CCR7+. These receptors were taken from a young woman in good health.

This clone was counted a few times. This rearrangement joins TRBV27 to TRBJ2-7; the match to TRBD1 covers 9 bases. The CDR3 contains 13 residues. In germline, CDR1 is MNHEY, CDR2 SMNVEV (reference sequence). The ends lost 6 bases at V and 7 bases at J; junction bases unmatched: 7. The CDR3 DNA reads as TGTGCCAGCAGGGCCGGGACAGGGTGGGAGCAGTACTTC. Translating it yields CASRAGTGWEQYF.

The chain joins TRBV14 to TRBJ2-7; possible D gene TRBD2, 5 bases. V was shortened by 1 base and J by 2 bases, with 9 bases between the two germline ends. The CDR3 has 14 amino acids. Germline CDR1 is SGHDN and CDR2 is FVKESK. Here the CDR3 DNA reads TGTGCCAGCAGCCAAGGTGGAGGCACCTACGAGCAGTACTTC. Its translation is CASSQGGGTYEQYF.